Below, 13 T cell receptor beta chains from the same sample are listed, as sequenced in a study of shared clonotypes between healthy human individuals. Measured with immunoSEQ multiplex PCR; TCRdb has only the in-frame clones, and not every one. The sample shows about 2.3 million clones, over 85% of them seen only once. The sequenced sample consisted of naive CD4+ T cells from PBMCs. Noted subset: CD45RA+ positively selected. These receptors all come from a man between 18 and 29 years old in good health. Some clones in this sample may be carry-over from other donors' samples.

The chain couples TRBV18 to TRBJ2-7; 10 bases match TRBD2. The CDR3 spans 16 residues. After removal of 3 bases from V and 6 bases from J, the junction contained 11 bases not matched to a gene. Germline loops: CDR1 KGHSH, CDR2 LQKENI. CDR3 nucleotides: TGTGCCAGCTCACCTCAGGGAGCGGGAGGGCCAGGCGAGCAGTACTTC. Its protein is CASSPQGAGGPGEQYF.

The J gene is TRBJ2-7, the V gene TRBV11-3; weak D call: TRBD2 (5 bases). Germline CDR1 SGHNT, CDR2 YENEEA. This CDR3 spans 13 amino acids. The germline V and J ends were trimmed by 8 bases and 2 bases, with 13 bases remaining between them. This chain's CDR3 is CASSPGGAYEQYF. CDR3 bases: TGTGCCAGCTCCCCTGGAGGCGCCTACGAGCAGTACTTC.

This chain connects TRBV2 to TRBJ2-1, with 8 bases aligning to TRBD2. The germline gives CDR1 SNHLY, CDR2 FYNNEI. With 0 bases clipped from V and 4 bases from J, the junction kept 5 bases outside the gene matches. The CDR3 spans 16 residues. Here the CDR3 DNA reads TGTGCCAGCAGTGAAGCTAGAACTAGCGGATACAATGAGCAGTTCTTC. This translates into CASSEARTSGYNEQFF.

This chain joins TRBV7-8 and TRBJ1-1, with D possibly being TRBD1 (6 bases). Germline V gene data show CDR1 as SGHVS and CDR2 as FQNEAQ. This CDR3 spans 15 amino acids. Trimming stripped 5 bases from V and 0 bases from J, with 13 bases between. The CDR3 region has the DNA TGTGCCAGCAGCCCGAAACAGGGCATGAACACTGAAGCTTTCTTT. As protein: CASSPKQGMNTEAFF.

In regard to this clone: Other DNA sequences in the sample encode the same CDR3. The V call is TRBV6-1, the J call TRBJ2-7; 9 bases match TRBD1. The CDR3 runs to 14 residues. With 2 bases clipped from V and 3 bases from J, the junction kept 2 bases outside the gene matches. Germline V lookup: CDR1 MNHNS, CDR2 SASEGT. CDR3 sequence reads: CASSERGQGYEQYF. The CDR3, as DNA: TGTGCCAGCAGTGAAAGGGGACAGGGCTACGAGCAGTACTTC.

This clone was recorded a few times. The CDR3: CAWSDTAASSRAFF. CDR3 DNA sequence: TGTGCCTGGAGTGACACAGCGGCCTCCAGCCGAGCTTTCTTT. J is TRBJ1-1 and V is TRBV30; D is unresolved. The CDR3 is 14 residues long. Trimming pared 1 base from V and 10 bases from J, leaving 19 bases between. The germline V gene has CDR1 GTSNPN and CDR2 SVGIG (reference sequence).

The chain uses TRBV5-1 and TRBJ1-1; D perhaps matches TRBD1 (5 bases). The CDR3 is 14 residues long. Trimming removed 5 bases from V and 0 bases from J, with 11 bases in between. Germline lookup yields CDR1 SGHRS and CDR2 YFSETQ. CDR3 nucleotides: TGCGCCAGCAGTGCCGACAGACTGAACACTGAAGCTTTCTTT. Protein product: CASSADRLNTEAFF.

Worth noting for this clone: Other nucleotide sequences from this sample produce the same CDR3. The chain has TRBV7-3 and TRBJ2-5, with TRBD2 as a possible D gene (5 bases). V gave up 2 bases and J gave up 5 bases, with 9 bases separating them. CDR1 and CDR2 from the germline V gene are SGHTA and FQGTGA. The CDR3 is made up of 13 amino acids. DNA for the CDR3: TGTGCCAGCAGCTTACTAGCTGGGGAGACCCAGTACTTC. Its protein is CASSLLAGETQYF. Full variable domain (missing parts from reference TRBV7-3 and TRBJ2-5): GAGVSQTPSNKVTEKGKYVELRCDPISGHTALYWYRQSLGQGPEFLIYFQGTGAADDSGLPNDRFFAVRPEGSVSTLKIQRTERGDSAVYLCASSLLAGETQYFGPGTRLLVL.

The chain uses TRBV5-1 and TRBJ2-1, with D uncertain. V gave up 0 bases and J gave up 6 bases, with 4 bases separating them. The CDR3 loop spans 12 amino acids. Germline V lookup: CDR1 SGHRS, CDR2 YFSETQ. In nucleotides, the CDR3 is TGCGCCAGCAGCTTGGCTCCCAATGAGCAGTTCTTC. It yields the protein CASSLAPNEQFF.

The chain uses TRBV7-2 and TRBJ2-1, with a tentative D call TRBD1 (6 bases). This CDR3 spans 13 amino acids. CDR1 SGHTA and CDR2 FQGNSA come from the germline V gene. Trimming cost V 1 base and J 8 bases, with 9 bases left between them. CDR3 coding DNA: TGTGCCAGCAGCTTAGTAAACAGGGATGAGCAGTTCTTC. Its protein product is CASSLVNRDEQFF.

This sequence joins TRBV28 and TRBJ2-7; D uncertain. CDR1 MDHEN and CDR2 SYDVKM come from the germline V gene. This CDR3 contains 15 residues. The V gene lost 2 bases and the J gene lost 2 bases, with 13 bases spanning the gap. CDR3 in DNA: TGTGCCAGCAGTTTAGACGGAGTCCCGCCCTACGAGCAGTACTTC. Encoded protein: CASSLDGVPPYEQYF.

A single count supports this clone. The rearrangement joins TRBV1 to TRBJ2-1; TRBD2 is the table's D call, not checked against the DNA. TRBV1 constitutes a pseudogene. This CDR3 region has 18 residues. CDR3 residues: CTSWSSGRPPSSYNEQFF. In DNA form, the CDR3 reads TGCACTAGCTGGTCTAGCGGGAGGCCCCCGAGCTCCTACAATGAGCAGTTCTTC.

V usage is TRBV25-1 and J usage is TRBJ2-5; D unclear. The V and J ends lost 5 bases and 5 bases respectively, with 6 bases between them. Per the germline V gene, CDR1 is MGHDK and CDR2 is SYGVNS. The CDR3 sequence is 11 residues long. The CDR3 bases are TGTGCCAGCAGTCTTTGGGAGACCCAGTACTTC. Translation: CASSLWETQYF.